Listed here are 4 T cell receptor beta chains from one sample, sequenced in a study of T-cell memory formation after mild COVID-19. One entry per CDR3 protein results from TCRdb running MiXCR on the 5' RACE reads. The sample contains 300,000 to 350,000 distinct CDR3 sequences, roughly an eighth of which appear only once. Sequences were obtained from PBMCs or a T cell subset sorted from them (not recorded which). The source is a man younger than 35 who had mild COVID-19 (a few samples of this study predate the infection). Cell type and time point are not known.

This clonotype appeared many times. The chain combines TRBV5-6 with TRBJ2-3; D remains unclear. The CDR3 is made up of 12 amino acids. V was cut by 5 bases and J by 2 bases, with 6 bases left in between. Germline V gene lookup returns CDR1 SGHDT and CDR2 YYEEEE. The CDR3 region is CASRSYTDTQYF. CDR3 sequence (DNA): TGTGCCAGCAGGTCATACACAGATACGCAGTATTTT.

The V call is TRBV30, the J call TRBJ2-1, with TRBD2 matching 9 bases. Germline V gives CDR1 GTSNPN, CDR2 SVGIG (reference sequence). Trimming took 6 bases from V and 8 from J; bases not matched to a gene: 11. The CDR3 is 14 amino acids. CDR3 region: CACQTGTSNDEQFF. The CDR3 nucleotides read TGTGCCTGCCAAACCGGGACTAGCAACGATGAGCAGTTCTTC.

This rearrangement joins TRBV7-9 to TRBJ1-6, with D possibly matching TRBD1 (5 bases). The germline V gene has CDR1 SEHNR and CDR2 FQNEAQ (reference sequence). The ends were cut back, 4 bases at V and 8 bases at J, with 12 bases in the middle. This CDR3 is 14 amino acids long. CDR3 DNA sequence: TGTGCCAGCAGCTCTGAGGGACCATATTCACCCCTCCACTTT. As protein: CASSSEGPYSPLHF.

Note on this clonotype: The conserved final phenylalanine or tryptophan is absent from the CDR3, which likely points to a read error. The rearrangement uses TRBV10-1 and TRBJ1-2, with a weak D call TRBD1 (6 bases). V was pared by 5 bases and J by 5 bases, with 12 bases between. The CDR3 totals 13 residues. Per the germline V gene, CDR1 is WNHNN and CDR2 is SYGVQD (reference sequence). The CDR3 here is CASSPTQGYGYTL. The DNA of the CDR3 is TGCGCCAGCAGTCCTACCCAGGGGTATGGCTACACCTTA.